This note documents a single TCR beta chain sequence. Its cognate antigen has yet to be identified. No per-base quality is available; no much larger clone lies one base away. This entry comes from a study of graft-versus-host responses after intestinal transplantation (dated by TCRdb to the early 2020s). With regard to the full study: The transplants that recipients got were multivisceral, liver-intestinal, or isolated intestinal. The cohort enrolled approximately 24 intestinal transplant recipients including one retransplant, and a few patients lacking pretransplant specimens were excluded. Every recipient was given anti-thymocyte globulin induction, followed by around three years of maintenance tacrolimus and steroids. Alloreactive clones were identified by sequencing pre-transplant mixed lymphocyte reaction products and comparing these products with unstimulated pre-transplant donor and recipient T cells. Bulk TCR-beta CDR3 sequencing was used to track graft-versus-host and host-versus-graft alloreactive T cell clones in the graft, circulation and bone marrow after intestinal transplantation. Donor T cell macrochimerism was defined as a peak of at least 4% donor T cells among recipient peripheral blood mononuclear cells. Samples from a few later patients were sequenced in-house on an Illumina MiSeq with MiXCR processing rather than by the commercial service.

The sample's time point, from its label and the paper: cells obtained before transplantation from donor or recipient. CD3+CD4+ and CD3+CD8+ populations were FACS-sorted from unstimulated pre-transplant donor and recipient cells taken from spleen or lymph nodes. The library was produced with the immunoSEQ multiplex PCR assay. For most patients, genomic DNA was isolated with the Qiagen DNeasy Blood and Tissue Kit and shipped frozen to Adaptive Biotechnologies for TCR sequencing. High-throughput TCR-beta CDR3 sequencing of genomic DNA from most patients was performed by Adaptive Biotechnologies. Per the original workflow: TCR sequencing data were retrieved from Adaptive's ImmunoSEQ software for 15 to 20 patients, whereas a few other patients were processed with MiXCR and VDJtools. To correct CD4 versus CD8 sorting errors, sequences present in both subsets at a frequency ratio below 5:1 were removed. CDR3 nucleotide sequences shared between donor and recipient were removed because their origin could not be assigned. Alloreactive clones required at least 2-fold expansion over unstimulated cells and minimum CFSE-low frequency of 0.002% (template counts) or 0.001% (read counts). A clone was considered mappable if detected in the sequenced pre-transplant spleen, lymph node, or MLR CFSE-low populations of the donor or recipient. Cumulative frequency of alloreactive clones was calculated as a percentage of all sequences weighted by copy number. TCRdb obtained this table from immuneACCESS and retained in-frame rearrangements with V and J assigned. These tables miss some clones; where compared with another copy, unresolved V genes account for less than half of the shortfall, and the remainder is unexplained. V, J and clone size were drawn from that table, and D and trimming were deduced from the DNA. Recorded for this sample are roughly 75,000 clones; 90% to 95% of them occurred a single time. The leading ten clones occupy approximately 0.1% of the sample.

Overall results and qualifications from the work: Early after transplant, peak levels of circulating GvH clones were associated with declines in HvG clones. GvH clones turned up in recipient bone marrow, with some appearing earlier in ileal mucosa or blood, a pattern consistent with an intestinal mucosal origin. The relatively low number and heterogeneity of intestinal transplant patients limited the conclusions. In patients with donor T cell macrochimerism, the allografts had high GvH to HvG T cell clonal ratios.

The sequenced sample was unstimulated CD4+ T cells sorted from spleen or lymph node cells, obtained before intestinal transplant. The source is a human donor who received an intestinal transplant.

CDR3 sequence: CASSLEGALGNTIYF. The DNA sequence is TGTGCCAGCAGCTTAGAGGGGGCGCTTGGAAACACCATATATTTT. The chain was built from TRBV7-9 and TRBJ1-3, and 7 junction bases match TRBD1. There are 15 amino acids in the CDR3, from cysteine to phenylalanine inclusive. The entry retains the CDR3 DNA only, 45 bases that are in frame from base 1. Via the germline V gene (reference sequence), CDR1 is SEHNR and CDR2 FQNEAQ. The junction shows trimming of 1 base on V and 3 bases on J, and the gene matches do not reach 3 bases of it.